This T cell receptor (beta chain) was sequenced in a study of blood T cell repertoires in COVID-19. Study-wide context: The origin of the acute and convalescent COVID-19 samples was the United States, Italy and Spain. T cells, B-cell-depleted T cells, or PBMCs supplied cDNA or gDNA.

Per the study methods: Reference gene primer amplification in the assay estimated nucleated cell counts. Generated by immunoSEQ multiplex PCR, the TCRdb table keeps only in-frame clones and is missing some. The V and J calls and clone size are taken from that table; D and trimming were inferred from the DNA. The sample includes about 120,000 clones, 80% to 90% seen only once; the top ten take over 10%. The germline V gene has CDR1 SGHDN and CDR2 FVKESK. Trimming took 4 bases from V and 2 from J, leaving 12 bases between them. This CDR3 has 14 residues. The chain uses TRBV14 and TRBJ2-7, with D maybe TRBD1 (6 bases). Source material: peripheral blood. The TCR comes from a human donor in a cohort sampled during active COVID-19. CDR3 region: CASSPRDTTYEQYF. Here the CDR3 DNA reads TGTGCCAGCAGCCCCCGGGACACCACCTACGAGCAGTACTTC.